A selection of T cell receptor beta chains follows, all from one sample in a study of T cell changes during pregnancy in multiple sclerosis. Method: immunoSEQ multiplex PCR; TCRdb's copy keeps in-frame clones and lacks some. The sample carries over 75,000 clones, approximately 92% recorded once. The sequenced sample was peripheral blood, obtained in the first trimester of pregnancy. The receptor set was obtained from a female donor with multiple sclerosis, enrolled in a pregnancy study. Each CDR3 is given with its conserved first and last residue. D genes are given only for firm matches. Only part of the rows carry a size: once, few, many, or a class if the clone is expanded.

CDR3 protein,CDR3 DNA,J gene,clone size,V gene,D gene
CASSSLLAGGLWETQYF,TGTGCCAGCAGCTCCCTCCTAGCGGGAGGCCTGTGGGAGACCCAGTACTTC,TRBJ2-5,-,TRBV13,TRBD2
CASSEADGVNQPQHF,TGTGCCAGCAGTGAAGCTGACGGGGTAAACCAGCCCCAGCATTTT,TRBJ1-5,many,TRBV6-1,-
CASSSRPTGSGNTIYF,TGTGCCAGCAGCTCCAGGCCAACAGGTTCTGGAAACACCATATATTTT,TRBJ1-3,-,TRBV7-8,-
CASSRDRGRFETQYF,TGTGCCAGCAGCAGGGACAGGGGGCGCTTTGAGACCCAGTACTTC,TRBJ2-5,-,TRBV11-2,TRBD1
CASSFGAGGYEQYF,TGTGCCAGCAGCTTTGGGGCAGGGGGTTACGAGCAGTACTTC,TRBJ2-7,-,TRBV7-6,TRBD1
CASSQEWQGDSYGYTF,TGTGCCAGCAGCCAAGAATGGCAGGGGGACTCCTATGGCTACACCTTC,TRBJ1-2,-,TRBV4-2,TRBD1
CASSESRTNRYTF,TGCGCCAGCAGTGAGTCACGGACAAACCGCTACACCTTC,TRBJ1-2,-,TRBV10-2,-
CASSAITSDTQYF,TGTGCCAGCAGTGCAATTACTAGCGATACGCAGTATTTT,TRBJ2-3,-,TRBV6-1,-
CASRLTGRGTVSGPGANVLTF,TGTGCAAGTCGCTTAACTGGCCGCGGGACAGTGAGCGGTCCTGGGGCCAACGTCCTGACTTTC,TRBJ2-6,-,TRBV12-2,-
CASSLVRFPYEQYF,TGTGCCAGCAGCTTAGTCAGATTTCCCTACGAGCAGTACTTC,TRBJ2-7,once,TRBV7-9,-
CASSSMQGATEAFF,TGTGCCAGCAGCTCCATGCAGGGTGCCACTGAAGCTTTCTTT,TRBJ1-1,-,TRBV7-2,-
CASSGQGSGNTIYF,TGTGCCAGCAGTGGACAGGGTTCTGGAAACACCATATATTTT,TRBJ1-3,-,TRBV2,TRBD1
CASSVGQVGNNEQFF,TGTGCCAGCAGCGTTGGACAGGTTGGGAACAATGAGCAGTTCTTC,TRBJ2-1,-,TRBV9,TRBD1
CASSYSSSGAYNEQFF,TGTGCCAGCAGTTACTCGAGTAGCGGAGCCTACAATGAGCAGTTCTTC,TRBJ2-1,once,TRBV6-5,-
CASSFEGVSYNEQFF,TGTGCCAGCAGCTTCGAAGGGGTTTCCTACAATGAGCAGTTCTTC,TRBJ2-1,-,TRBV7-9,-
CATSRDGTATEAFF,TGTGCCACCAGCAGAGATGGTACAGCTACTGAAGCTTTCTTT,TRBJ1-1,-,TRBV15,-
CASDHKGPTGETVPNYGYTF,TGTGCCAGTGACCACAAGGGCCCAACAGGGGAAACCGTCCCTAACTATGGCTACACCTTC,TRBJ1-2,-,TRBV19,TRBD1
CSVGGGSNEKLFF,TGCAGCGTTGGCGGGGGGAGTAATGAAAAACTGTTTTTT,TRBJ1-4,many,TRBV29-1,-
CASSLAGTAGGIYGYTF,TGTGCCAGCAGTTTAGCCGGGACGGCAGGGGGGATCTATGGCTACACCTTC,TRBJ1-2,-,TRBV27,TRBD1
CASSHDRSQGGYTF,TGTGCCAGCAGTCATGACAGGTCACAAGGTGGCTACACCTTC,TRBJ1-2,-,TRBV2,-
CASSPTSGSTGELFF,TGTGCCAGCAGCCCCACTAGCGGGAGTACCGGGGAGCTGTTTTTT,TRBJ2-2,-,TRBV5-4,TRBD2
CASSQGGGPDTGELFF,TGTGCCAGCAGCCAAGGGGGAGGGCCGGACACCGGGGAGCTGTTTTTT,TRBJ2-2,-,TRBV4-2,TRBD2
CASSPAGGETQYF,TGTGCCAGCAGCCCGGCGGGTGGGGAGACCCAGTACTTC,TRBJ2-5,-,TRBV7-2,-
CASRGLPEETQYF,TGTGCCAGCAGAGGACTACCGGAGGAGACCCAGTACTTC,TRBJ2-5,-,TRBV2,-
CASSTDKNTGELFF,TGTGCCAGTAGTACGGACAAGAACACCGGGGAGCTGTTTTTT,TRBJ2-2,-,TRBV19,-
CSASRDQPQHF,TGCAGTGCTAGCAGGGATCAGCCCCAGCATTTT,TRBJ1-5,-,TRBV20-1,-
CASSLRGSYPETQYF,TGTGCCAGCAGTTTACGGGGGAGCTATCCAGAGACCCAGTACTTC,TRBJ2-5,-,TRBV28,-
CASSARGHFYGYTF,TGTGCCAGCAGCGCACGGGGACACTTCTATGGCTACACCTTC,TRBJ1-2,-,TRBV5-6,-
CASSIAGSGYNEQFF,TGTGCCAGTAGTATTGCCGGGAGTGGGTACAATGAGCAGTTCTTC,TRBJ2-1,-,TRBV19,-
CASSLSPNYEQYF,TGTGCCAGCAGCTTATCCCCCAACTACGAGCAGTACTTC,TRBJ2-7,once,TRBV7-3,-
CASSPWIAMGKETQYF,TGTGCCAGCAGCCCATGGATAGCGATGGGGAAAGAGACCCAGTACTTC,TRBJ2-5,once,TRBV28,-
CASSIDLGTSGTKSEQYF,TGTGCCAGTAGTATAGATCTCGGGACTAGCGGGACCAAGTCCGAGCAGTACTTC,TRBJ2-7,-,TRBV19,TRBD2
CASSLRGRYGYTF,TGTGCCAGCAGCTTAAGGGGGCGGTATGGCTACACCTTC,TRBJ1-2,-,TRBV7-9,TRBD1
CASSFYRGQSYEQYF,TGTGCCAGCAGTTTCTACAGGGGGCAGTCCTACGAGCAGTACTTC,TRBJ2-7,-,TRBV27,TRBD1
CASSQDFGGRASGLAKNIQYF,TGTGCCAGCAGCCAAGATTTCGGCGGGAGGGCCTCAGGGCTAGCCAAAAACATTCAGTACTTC,TRBJ2-4,-,TRBV4-2,TRBD2
CASSGTSATDTQYF,TGTGCCAGCAGCGGGACTAGCGCAACAGATACGCAGTATTTT,TRBJ2-3,-,TRBV7-2,TRBD2
CASRGTSNYGYTF,TGTGCCAGTAGGGGCACTTCTAACTATGGCTACACCTTC,TRBJ1-2,-,TRBV19,-
CASSIDFAGSSYEQYF,TGTGCCAGTAGTATAGATTTTGCGGGCAGCTCCTACGAGCAGTACTTC,TRBJ2-7,-,TRBV19,-
CASSNRDRSSYEQYF,TGTGCCAGTAGTAACCGGGACAGATCCTCCTACGAGCAGTACTTC,TRBJ2-7,-,TRBV19,TRBD1
CASSARQGDSNQPQHF,TGTGCCAGCAGTGCGCGACAGGGGGATAGCAATCAGCCCCAGCATTTT,TRBJ1-5,-,TRBV6-1,TRBD1
CASSQGLADTYEQYF,TGTGCCAGCAGCCAAGGACTAGCGGATACCTACGAGCAGTACTTC,TRBJ2-7,once,TRBV4-2,TRBD2
CASSLGERGWGNEQFF,TGTGCCAGCAGCTTAGGGGAGCGGGGATGGGGCAATGAGCAGTTCTTC,TRBJ2-1,-,TRBV7-6,TRBD2
CASSLGSGHGGEKLFF,TGTGCCAGCAGCCTAGGGTCCGGACACGGGGGTGAAAAACTGTTTTTT,TRBJ1-4,-,TRBV9,-
CASSGGSGMDTEAFF,TGTGCCAGCAGCGGGGGGTCCGGGATGGACACTGAAGCTTTCTTT,TRBJ1-1,-,TRBV7-3,-
CASSLSIVLAGRGDTQYF,TGTGCCAGCAGTTTATCGATTGTGCTAGCGGGGAGAGGAGATACGCAGTATTTT,TRBJ2-3,-,TRBV27,TRBD2
CASTPHVGGGTGVHTYEQYF,TGTGCCAGCACCCCCCACGTCGGTGGTGGGACAGGGGTTCACACCTACGAGCAGTACTTC,TRBJ2-7,-,TRBV27,TRBD1
CASSRDIQETQYF,TGTGCCAGCAGCCGGGACATACAAGAGACCCAGTACTTC,TRBJ2-5,-,TRBV6-4,-
CATSSPGTKDNEQFF,TGTGCCACCAGCAGTCCAGGGACTAAGGACAATGAGCAGTTCTTC,TRBJ2-1,-,TRBV15,TRBD2
CASSVGVAVNTGELFF,TGTGCCAGCAGCGTAGGGGTAGCGGTGAACACCGGGGAGCTGTTTTTT,TRBJ2-2,-,TRBV9,-
CASSEAGGSNQPQHF,TGTGCCAGCAGTGAGGCTGGGGGGAGCAATCAGCCCCAGCATTTT,TRBJ1-5,-,TRBV6-1,-
CASSPGFIGEGYTF,TGTGCCAGCAGCCCCGGTTTCATAGGGGAAGGCTACACCTTC,TRBJ1-2,-,TRBV7-2,-
CASSARQGNEQFF,TGTGCCAGCAGTGCACGTCAGGGTAATGAGCAGTTCTTC,TRBJ2-1,few,TRBV2,-
CASSEWQGGTYEQYF,TGTGCCAGCAGTGAGTGGCAGGGTGGAACATACGAGCAGTACTTC,TRBJ2-7,-,TRBV2,-
CASTTQGLGGYTF,TGTGCCAGCACCACACAGGGGCTGGGTGGCTACACCTTC,TRBJ1-2,-,TRBV9,TRBD1
CSVGPGTDTQYF,TGCAGCGTTGGTCCGGGAACAGATACGCAGTATTTT,TRBJ2-3,-,TRBV29-1,-
CASIGPYYGYTF,TGTGCCAGCATTGGGCCTTACTATGGCTACACCTTC,TRBJ1-2,-,TRBV28,-
CASSRRTGVNQPQHF,TGTGCCAGCAGCCGCCGGACGGGAGTGAATCAGCCCCAGCATTTT,TRBJ1-5,-,TRBV5-6,-
CASSFGRRQGLSAQHF,TGTGCCAGCAGCTTCGGGAGGCGACAGGGGCTATCAGCCCAGCATTTT,TRBJ1-5,-,TRBV7-2,TRBD1
CASSQDHGSGADTQYF,TGCGCCAGCAGCCAGGATCACGGGAGCGGTGCAGATACGCAGTATTTT,TRBJ2-3,-,TRBV4-3,-
CASSLRGNNEQFF,TGTGCCAGCAGCTTACGCGGGAACAATGAGCAGTTCTTC,TRBJ2-1,-,TRBV7-3,-